This T cell receptor (beta chain) came from a study of vaccination effects on CD4 cells after COVID-19. As for the study in general: Two convalescent patients each provided a sample, at 16 days and at one week before vaccination.

Germline lookup yields CDR1 SGHNT and CDR2 YYREEE (reference sequence). The CDR3 runs to 13 residues. V was clipped by 1 base and J by 1 base, with 5 bases between them. Measured with immunoSEQ multiplex PCR; TCRdb has only the in-frame clones, and not every one. The sample holds under 35,000 clones, 72% seen once. General study points: Early timepoints after infection were absent, and convalescent patients were few in the study.

Notes on this clone: Its antigen is not known.

Before any sequencing was done, the ViraFEST assay used viral peptide pools to expand antigen-specific CD4+ T cells. It was after nine to ten days of culture that CD4+ T cells were isolated. Convalescent patients had PCR-confirmed SARS-CoV-2 infection between March and December 2020. Under 2.5 million PBMC were placed in each well, which was supplemented with approximately 9.7 IU/ml IL-2 and roughly 10 ug/ml peptides. Cultures had half their medium replaced with IL-2 medium on days 3 and 7. V and J are TRBV5-4 and TRBJ2-5, with D uncertain. This receptor was taken from a human donor who had a prior SARS-CoV-2 infection. Sequenced material: CD4+ T cells from PBMCs cultured with a peptide pool, taken before COVID-19 vaccination. CDR3 sequence reads: CASSLYAQETQYF. The CDR3 DNA reads TGTGCCAGCAGCTTGTACGCCCAAGAGACCCAGTACTTC.